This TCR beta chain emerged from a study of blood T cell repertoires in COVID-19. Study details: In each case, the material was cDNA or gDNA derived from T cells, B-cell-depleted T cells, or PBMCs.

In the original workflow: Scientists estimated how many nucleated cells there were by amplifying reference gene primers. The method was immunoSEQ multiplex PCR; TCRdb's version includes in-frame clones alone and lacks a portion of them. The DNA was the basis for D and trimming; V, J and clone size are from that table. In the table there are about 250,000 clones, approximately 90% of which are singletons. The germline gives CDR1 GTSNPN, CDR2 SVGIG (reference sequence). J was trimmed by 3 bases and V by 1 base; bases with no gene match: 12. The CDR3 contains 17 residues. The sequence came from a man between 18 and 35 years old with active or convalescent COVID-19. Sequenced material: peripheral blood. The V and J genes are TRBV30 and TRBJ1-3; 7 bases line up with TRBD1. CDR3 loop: CAWSGVAGGKDGNTIYF. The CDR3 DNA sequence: TGTGCCTGGAGTGGGGTGGCAGGGGGTAAGGATGGAAACACCATATATTTT.